The source of this T cell receptor (beta chain) is a study of breast tumors, draining lymph nodes, adjacent tissues. The study's findings and limits: Findings are consistent with lymph node origin and intratumoral expansion of most tumor T cells. Luminal-like breast cancer showed significantly higher tumor–nontumor repertoire similarity than basal-like. That most tumor T cells come from lymph nodes remained unproven.

In its sample, this clonotype is medium-sized. Its specificity is not known. TCRdb redid the calling of the multiplex PCR reads with MiXCR, one entry per CDR3 protein. Of some 38,000 distinct CDR3 sequences in the sample, over 30% were seen once. Germline lookup yields CDR1 SGHKS and CDR2 YYEKEE (reference sequence). The CDR3 runs to 14 residues. Trimming removed 5 bases from V and 6 bases from J, with 14 bases in between. This chain uses TRBV5-5 with TRBJ2-2, with D uncertain. What was sequenced was breast tumor tissue. The clonotype was recovered from a female donor with breast cancer. Some clones in this sample may be carry-over from other donors' samples. CDR3 DNA sequence: TGTGCCAGCAGGTCTACAGCTAGTGCCGGGGAGCTGTTTTTT. It specifies CASRSTASAGELFF.